A selection of T cell receptor beta chains follows, all from one sample in a study of T cell responses to AZD1222 COVID-19 vaccine. TCRdb's table, derived via immunoSEQ multiplex PCR, lists solely in-frame clones and lacks some. The sample gives 250,000 or so clones, 80% to 95% of which show up once; around 0.6% is in the top ten. The material sequenced was peripheral blood, taken on day 0 of AZD1222 vaccination. The source is an adult in good health. CDR3s include the opening cysteine and the closing phenylalanine or tryptophan. Fields, in order: V gene, D gene, CDR3 protein. A D gene is named only where the DNA matches it firmly.

TRBV15,NA,CATSRDSQAYEQYF
TRBV2,NA,CASSGGRNNSPLHF
TRBV28,NA,CASSSGTPREQYF
TRBV18,TRBD2,CASSSGLAGGRLQETQYF
TRBV23-1,NA,CAGRGEVGSGELFF
TRBV7-8,NA,CASSLGTSGNTIYF
TRBV5-6,TRBD2,CASSLTLAGGYEQYF
TRBV19,NA,CASSIREMVNTEAFF
TRBV6-2/TRBV6-3,NA,CASSFLRTSISNQPQHF
TRBV27,NA,CASSSTRGGGELFF
TRBV28,NA,CASSPLDTFTGELFF
TRBV11-2,NA,CASSFGGGGVGSNQPQHF
TRBV7-8,NA,CASSFTGFRTQYF
TRBV29-1,NA,CSVEIVMNTEAFF
TRBV19,TRBD2,CASRQREGNYEQYF
TRBV6-6,NA,CASSFPPGRNSYEQYF
TRBV19,NA,CASSMTAGAYEQYF
TRBV7-2,NA,CASSLEIPGAWPSPLHF
TRBV27,TRBD2,CASSILSSGLADTQYF
TRBV30,TRBD1,CAWSPQGGTEAFF
TRBV28,NA,CASSLGREETQYF
TRBV27,NA,CASRVSRGYEQYF
TRBV28,TRBD1,CASSPDRGASGANVLTF
TRBV24-1,NA,CATGAGERDEQFF
TRBV24-1,NA,CATSDSRAGQNSPLHF
TRBV28,NA,CASSFRALGYGYTF
TRBV19,NA,CASSIAQQPQHF
TRBV5-4,NA,CASSFNQGGETQYF
TRBV4-1,NA,CASSLHEVTANTEAFF
TRBV6-1,NA,CASSGSPRDLLTGGYTF
TRBV20-1,NA,CSALHSEQYF
TRBV9,NA,CASSPRMELSYNEQFF
TRBV5-1,NA,CASSLQGVKATGELFF
TRBV4-3,NA,CASSPLGVAPLHF
TRBV9,NA,CASSVGADLTYNEQFF
TRBV5-4,TRBD2,CASSLGVAGSYNEQFF
TRBV20-1,NA,CSASGNGGSNQPQHF
TRBV10-2,NA,CASTRDQANYGYTF
TRBV9,TRBD2,CASSPPGLAGGEQFF
TRBV15,TRBD1,CATSTKWRQGTDTQYF
TRBV29-1,NA,CSVAHNEKLFF
TRBV28,NA,CASSFWGSTGELFF
TRBV5-6,NA,CASSFGTPQRSPLHF
TRBV19,TRBD1,CASSKTGPADTQYF
TRBV15,NA,CATSPAGRVSYGYTF
TRBV4-3,TRBD1,CASSAPGQGYTEAFF
TRBV27,NA,CASSLFGRVLDTQYF
TRBV19,TRBD1,CASSLTDRAHEQYF
TRBV28,TRBD1,CASRARGTGAYEQYF
TRBV28,NA,CASSLWTGPEAFF
TRBV19,NA,CASSKFPPYEQYF